This TCR beta chain was recovered during a study of cytomegalovirus exposure and HLA in healthy donors. Study conclusions and caveats: Common viral pathogens were later found to be apparently linked to several of the most significant clusters. In an earlier analysis, about 87% or about 30%: the productive usage of most TCR beta V segments. Some public TCRs appeared in many individuals, while most sequences were rare. There was a cluster of highly shared sequence variants that was likely a sequencing artifact.

PCR involved 60 Vbeta and 13 Jbeta primers. Sequencing used immunoSEQ multiplex PCR; TCRdb keeps in-frame clones, though not all of them. In the table there are 200,000 to 250,000 clones, roughly 79% of which are singletons. Worth noting for this clone: Its antigen is unidentified.

CDR3 length equals 18 residues. Trimming pared 0 bases from V and 7 bases from J, leaving 25 bases between. The germline V gene encodes CDR1 GTSNPN and CDR2 SVGIG (reference sequence). This receptor was identified in a woman aged 40 to 50 in good health and CMV-seronegative. The V and J genes are TRBV30 and TRBJ1-5; D is possibly TRBD1 (5 bases). The sequenced material came from PBMCs. CDR3 coding DNA: TGTGCCTGGAGTGTACAGGCCCCAACCCGACAGCTTCCACAGCCCCAGCATTTT. Its translation: CAWSVQAPTRQLPQPQHF.